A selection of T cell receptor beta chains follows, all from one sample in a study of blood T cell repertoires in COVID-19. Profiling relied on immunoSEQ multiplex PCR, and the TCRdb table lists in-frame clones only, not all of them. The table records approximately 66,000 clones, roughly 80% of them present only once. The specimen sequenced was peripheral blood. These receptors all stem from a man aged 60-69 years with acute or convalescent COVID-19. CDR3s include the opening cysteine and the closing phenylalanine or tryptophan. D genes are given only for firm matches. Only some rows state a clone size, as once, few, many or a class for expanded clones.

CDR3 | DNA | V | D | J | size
CATSETQGSYNEQFF | TGTGCCACCAGTGAGACACAGGGCTCCTACAATGAGCAGTTCTTC | TRBV24-1 | NA | TRBJ2-1 | few
CASSNQGANTGELFF | TGTGCCAGTAGTAATCAGGGGGCTAACACCGGGGAGCTGTTTTTT | TRBV19 | TRBD1 | TRBJ2-2 | NA
CASSQGGLTSVYKNIQYF | TGTGCCAGCAGCCAAGGCGGTTTGACTAGCGTGTATAAAAACATTCAGTACTTC | TRBV3-1/TRBV3-2 | TRBD2 | TRBJ2-4 | NA
CASSNTSASGEQYF | TGTGCCAGCAGCAATACTAGCGCTTCCGGCGAGCAGTACTTC | TRBV7-3 | TRBD2 | TRBJ2-7 | few
CASRSVGPEKLFF | TGTGCCAGCCGGTCCGTGGGGCCTGAAAAACTGTTTTTT | TRBV28 | NA | TRBJ1-4 | NA
CASSSRDSRGTAFF | TGTGCCAGCAGTTCCAGGGACAGCCGGGGAACGGCTTTCTTT | TRBV25-1 | TRBD1 | TRBJ1-1 | NA
CASSLGPTGAPTDTQYF | TGTGCCAGCAGCTTAGGGCCCACAGGGGCACCTACAGATACGCAGTATTTT | TRBV7-9 | TRBD1 | TRBJ2-3 | NA
CASSLSGTAYNEQFF | TGCGCCAGCAGCTTAAGCGGGACTGCCTACAATGAGCAGTTCTTC | TRBV5-1 | TRBD2 | TRBJ2-1 | NA
CATSAPSGGGYTF | TGTGCCACCAGTGCTCCTAGTGGGGGCGGCTACACCTTC | TRBV24-1 | NA | TRBJ1-2 | NA
CASSPKAGDHEQYF | TGTGCCAGCAGCCCGAAAGCGGGGGACCACGAGCAGTACTTC | TRBV7-3 | TRBD2 | TRBJ2-7 | NA
CASAGSGGGTEAFF | TGCGCCAGCGCAGGGAGTGGGGGGGGCACTGAAGCTTTCTTT | TRBV10-2 | NA | TRBJ1-1 | NA
CASTKQGGTGELFF | TGTGCCAGTACGAAGCAGGGAGGGACCGGGGAGCTGTTTTTT | TRBV19 | TRBD2 | TRBJ2-2 | NA
CASSVGDRYNEQFF | TGTGCCAGCAGCGTAGGGGACAGATACAATGAGCAGTTCTTC | TRBV9 | TRBD1 | TRBJ2-1 | NA
CASSQGLRRDQGGELFF | TGTGCCAGCAGCCAAGGCTTACGGCGGGATCAGGGCGGGGAGCTGTTTTTT | TRBV4-2 | NA | TRBJ2-2 | NA
CATFPKTSGRCRGEQFF | TGTGCCACCTTTCCCAAGACTAGCGGGAGATGCAGGGGTGAGCAGTTCTTC | TRBV21-1 | NA | TRBJ2-1 | NA
CACGLAGVYEQYF | TGTGCCTGTGGACTAGCGGGAGTGTACGAGCAGTACTTC | TRBV21-1 | NA | TRBJ2-7 | NA
CATSDGGAVNTEAFF | TGTGCCACCAGTGATGGAGGCGCGGTGAACACTGAAGCTTTCTTT | TRBV24-1 | NA | TRBJ1-1 | NA
CASSSRPLTGMGDLIAFF | TGTGCCAGCAGCTCCCGACCACTTACAGGGATGGGGGATCTGATAGCTTTCTTT | TRBV7-8 | NA | TRBJ1-1 | NA
CASSGARDRAYTDTQYF | TGTGCCAGCAGTGGGGCCCGGGACAGGGCCTACACAGATACGCAGTATTTT | TRBV25-1 | TRBD1 | TRBJ2-3 | NA
CASSASGRSDEQFF | TGTGCCAGCAGCGCGAGCGGGAGAAGCGATGAGCAGTTCTTC | TRBV7-3 | TRBD2 | TRBJ2-1 | few
CASSMTGAGETQYF | TGTGCCAGTAGTATGACAGGGGCAGGAGAGACCCAGTACTTC | TRBV19 | TRBD1 | TRBJ2-5 | NA
CASSYGGYRYGYTF | TGTGCCAGCAGTTATGGAGGGTACCGTTATGGCTACACCTTC | TRBV6-5 | NA | TRBJ1-2 | NA
CASSLVPDGETEAFF | TGCGCCAGCAGCTTGGTCCCGGACGGGGAGACTGAAGCTTTCTTT | TRBV5-1 | NA | TRBJ1-1 | NA
CASSLRTSGDNEQFF | TGCGCCAGCAGCTTACGGACTAGCGGGGACAATGAGCAGTTCTTC | TRBV5-1 | TRBD2 | TRBJ2-1 | NA
CASSRLKVSSGNHEQFF | TGTGCCAGCAGCCGCCTCAAGGTGTCTAGCGGAAACCATGAGCAGTTCTTC | TRBV4-2 | TRBD2 | TRBJ2-1 | NA
CASSLGGRQPQHF | TGTGCCAGCAGCTTAGGGGGGCGCCAGCCCCAGCATTTT | TRBV7-9 | NA | TRBJ1-5 | NA
CASTTMGQGLNEQFF | TGTGCCAGTACCACTATGGGACAGGGCCTCAATGAGCAGTTCTTC | TRBV19 | TRBD1 | TRBJ2-1 | NA
CASSSRTGGNTGELFF | TGTGCCAGCAGTTCTCGGACAGGTGGGAACACCGGGGAGCTGTTTTTT | TRBV28 | TRBD1 | TRBJ2-2 | NA
CASSHVARTGLGEQYF | TGCGCCAGCAGCCATGTCGCAAGGACAGGGCTCGGCGAGCAGTACTTC | TRBV4-1 | TRBD1 | TRBJ2-7 | NA
CAIRGDRVEDTQYF | TGTGCCATCAGGGGGGACAGGGTTGAAGATACGCAGTATTTT | TRBV10-3 | TRBD1 | TRBJ2-3 | NA
CASSPTRQGTEAFF | TGTGCCAGCTCACCGACGAGACAGGGCACTGAAGCTTTCTTT | TRBV18 | TRBD1 | TRBJ1-1 | NA
CASSRDYSPTSGKETQYF | TGTGCCAGTAGCCGAGACTATTCCCCTACTAGCGGGAAAGAGACCCAGTACTTC | TRBV19 | TRBD2 | TRBJ2-5 | NA
CASSERTGRTEAFF | TGTGCCAGCAGTGAGAGGACAGGAAGGACTGAAGCTTTCTTT | TRBV2 | TRBD1 | TRBJ1-1 | NA
CASIRGETQYF | TGTGCCAGCATTCGGGGAGAGACCCAGTACTTC | TRBV5-4 | NA | TRBJ2-5 | NA
CASSPGQSYGEQYF | TGTGCCAGCAGCCCGGGACAGTCGTACGGGGAGCAGTACTTC | TRBV14 | TRBD1 | TRBJ2-7 | NA
CASSEIADEQYF | TGTGCCAGCAGCGAGATAGCGGACGAGCAGTACTTC | TRBV5-6 | NA | TRBJ2-7 | once
CASSRNALISGGEDTQYF | TGTGCCAGCAGCCGCAACGCCCTAATTAGCGGGGGGGAGGATACGCAGTATTTT | TRBV3-1/TRBV3-2 | TRBD2 | TRBJ2-3 | NA
CASSPWGTQQGGYF | TGTGCCAGTAGTCCCTGGGGGACCCAACAAGGGGGGTACTTC | TRBV19 | NA | TRBJ2-4 | NA
CATSLAADNEQFF | TGTGCCACCAGTCTAGCGGCTGACAATGAGCAGTTCTTC | TRBV24-1 | TRBD2 | TRBJ2-1 | NA
CARKGWGAVF | TGTGCCAGGAAGGGTTGGGGAGCTGTTTTT | TRBV7-3 | NA | TRBJ2-2 | NA
CASSIAGTEYYNEQFF | TGTGCCAGTAGTATAGCCGGGACAGAGTATTACAATGAGCAGTTCTTC | TRBV19 | TRBD1 | TRBJ2-1 | NA
CATREENRNTIYF | TGTGCCACAAGGGAGGAGAACAGAAACACCATATATTTT | TRBV12-3/TRBV12-4 | NA | TRBJ1-3 | NA
CASSPLRGTYSYNEQFF | TGTGCCAGTAGTCCCCTAAGGGGGACATACTCCTACAATGAGCAGTTCTTC | TRBV19 | NA | TRBJ2-1 | few
CASSTRDRVNTEAFF | TGTGCCAGCAGCACTCGGGACAGAGTGAACACTGAAGCTTTCTTT | TRBV4-2 | TRBD1 | TRBJ1-1 | NA
CASSTGGLAVRRETQYF | TGTGCCAGCAGCACGGGGGGACTAGCGGTCAGGAGGGAGACCCAGTACTTC | TRBV7-9 | TRBD2 | TRBJ2-5 | NA
CASSLGGGTSGYEQYF | TGTGCCAGCAGCTTAGGAGGAGGGACTAGCGGATACGAGCAGTACTTC | TRBV7-2 | TRBD2 | TRBJ2-7 | NA
CASSLDRVNTEAFF | TGTGCCAGCAGCTTGGACAGGGTGAACACTGAAGCTTTCTTT | TRBV5-5 | NA | TRBJ1-1 | NA
CASSQTSSTNEKLFF | TGTGCCAGCAGTCAAACCAGTTCAACTAATGAAAAACTGTTTTTT | TRBV5-4 | NA | TRBJ1-4 | NA
CASFRQLSNTEAFF | TGTGCCAGCTTTAGACAGCTATCGAACACTGAAGCTTTCTTT | TRBV6-5 | NA | TRBJ1-1 | NA
CASSRDRANEKLFF | TGTGCCAGCAGTCGCGACAGAGCAAATGAAAAACTGTTTTTT | TRBV7-3 | NA | TRBJ1-4 | many
CASSVAGQGGEQYF | TGTGCCAGCAGCGTAGCAGGCCAGGGGGGCGAGCAGTACTTC | TRBV9 | NA | TRBJ2-7 | NA
CASSQRPIPQGAGGNSPLHF | TGTGCCAGCAGTCAACGGCCCATACCCCAGGGGGCAGGAGGTAATTCACCCCTCCACTTT | TRBV27 | TRBD1 | TRBJ1-6 | NA
CASSFVVQRQETQYF | TGTGCCAGCAGCTTTGTTGTACAAAGACAAGAGACCCAGTACTTC | TRBV12-1 | NA | TRBJ2-5 | few
CASSQEAFDRGLGTEAFF | TGCGCCAGCAGCCAAGAAGCCTTCGACAGGGGATTGGGGACTGAAGCTTTCTTT | TRBV4-1 | TRBD1 | TRBJ1-1 | NA
CASSFSSGGAYEQFF | TGTGCCAGCAGCTTTAGTAGCGGGGGGGCCTATGAGCAGTTCTTC | TRBV7-2 | TRBD2 | TRBJ2-1 | once
CASSVGLARNTGELFF | TGTGCCAGCAGCGTAGGACTAGCGAGGAACACCGGGGAGCTGTTTTTT | TRBV9 | TRBD2 | TRBJ2-2 | NA
CASSLGLAGGNEQFF | TGCGCCAGCAGCTTGGGACTAGCGGGGGGTAATGAGCAGTTCTTC | TRBV5-1 | TRBD2 | TRBJ2-1 | NA
CASSPRIQGAANPNEKLFF | TGCGCCAGCAGCCCCCGAATACAGGGCGCTGCAAACCCGAATGAAAAACTGTTTTTT | TRBV5-1 | NA | TRBJ1-4 | NA
CASSYRTGEQGYTF | TGCGCCAGCAGCTACCGGACAGGGGAACAAGGCTACACCTTC | TRBV5-1 | TRBD1 | TRBJ1-2 | NA
CASSLAGGTGTYEQYF | TGTGCCAGCAGCTTAGCCGGCGGGACAGGGACCTACGAGCAGTACTTC | TRBV7-9 | TRBD1 | TRBJ2-7 | NA